The next 20 T cell receptor beta chains were all read from a single sample in a study of beta chain features in type 1 diabetes. Every isolated RNA sample was fully reverse transcribed, so sequencing captured expressed TCRB transcripts. The table came from immunoSEQ multiplex PCR; TCRdb's copy has only in-frame clones and leaves some out. The sample lists about 290,000 clones, 8% occurring once. What was sequenced was central memory CD4+ T cells from blood. The receptors come from a woman in her late teens or twenties in good health.

CDR3 nucleotides: TGTGCCAGCAGCCAAGATGGGCAGCACACCGGGGAGCTGTTTTTT. It codes for CASSQDGQHTGELFF. This chain links TRBV14 with TRBJ2-2; D remains ambiguous. V gave up 0 bases and J gave up 3 bases, with 8 bases separating them. CDR1 and CDR2 (germline): SGHDN, FVKESK. The CDR3 sequence is 15 residues long.

Only a few counts were recorded for this clone. The J gene is TRBJ1-2, the V gene TRBV6-6, with D perhaps matching TRBD1 (5 bases). V lost 3 bases and J 5 bases, leaving 13 bases between the germline ends. CDR3 length: 14 amino acids. CDR1 and CDR2 (germline): MNHNY, SVGAGI (reference sequence). CDR3 sequence: CASSYGTAQYGYTF. CDR3 DNA sequence: TGTGCCAGCAGTTATGGGACGGCACAGTATGGCTACACCTTC.

V usage is TRBV11-3 and J usage is TRBJ2-3; D may be TRBD2 (5 bases). Looked up from germline, CDR1 is SGHNT and CDR2 is YENEEA. Trimming removed 4 bases from V and 8 bases from J, with 13 bases in between. This CDR3 comprises 13 residues. The CDR3 coding sequence is TGTGCCAGCAGCTCTACCTTGGCGGGTACGCAGTATTTT. It is translated as CASSSTLAGTQYF.

This clone was counted only a few times. The rearrangement joins TRBV2 to TRBJ1-5; the D is unclear. The length of the CDR3 is 15 residues. V was shortened by 7 bases and J by 0 bases, with 13 bases between the two germline ends. Germline CDR1 reads SNHLY; CDR2 reads FYNNEI. CDR3 in DNA: TGTGCCAGCAAGGGCCGAAGAGATAGCAATCAGCCCCAGCATTTT. This codes for CASKGRRDSNQPQHF.

The sample holds a few counts of this clone. The chain uses TRBV6-5 and TRBJ1-5, with D unresolved. Trimming took off 6 bases at V and 11 bases at J, with 17 bases between the two ends. CDR3 length equals 13 residues. Germline V gene lookup returns CDR1 MNHEY and CDR2 SVGAGI. The CDR3 DNA reads as TGTGCCAGCAGCTCATCCTCGCAGACTTCCCAGCATTTT. The encoded protein is CASSSSSQTSQHF.

There are many counts of this clone. The chain carries TRBV6-5 and TRBJ1-1; TRBD1 matches at 7 bases. Losses at the gene ends were 5 bases for V and 4 bases for J; bases not matched to a gene: 7. The CDR3 has 14 residues. CDR1 MNHEY and CDR2 SVGAGI come from the germline V gene. CDR3 nucleotides: TGTGCCAGCAGTGGGGGACAGTGGAGCACTGAAGCTTTCTTT. This codes for CASSGGQWSTEAFF.

This clone came up many times. This chain links TRBV6-6 with TRBJ2-1; tentatively, D is TRBD2 (6 bases). CDR3 length equals 15 residues. The germline CDR1 and CDR2 sequences are MNHNY and SVGAGI (reference sequence). Trimming removed 5 bases at V and 7 bases at J, with 18 bases between. The CDR3 region is CASSQPTEGQNEQFF. CDR3 sequence (DNA): TGTGCCAGCAGTCAACCGACGGAGGGTCAGAATGAGCAGTTCTTC.

V usage is TRBV6-1 and J usage is TRBJ1-4; no definite D call. CDR1 is MNHNS, CDR2 SASEGT, per germline. With 5 bases removed from V and 2 bases from J, the gap between germline ends came to 3 bases. The CDR3 contains 12 residues. The CDR3 coding sequence is TGTGCCAGCAGTCTTACTAATGAAAAACTGTTTTTT. It codes for CASSLTNEKLFF.

The chain uses TRBV2 and TRBJ2-6, with no clear D. Germline lookup yields CDR1 SNHLY and CDR2 FYNNEI. Between the trimmed V and J ends, which lost 8 bases and 2 bases, there was a span of 1 base. CDR3 size: 11 residues. CDR3: CASAGANVLTF. The CDR3 bases are TGTGCCAGCGCTGGGGCCAACGTCCTGACTTTC.

This rearrangement joins TRBV9 to TRBJ1-3, with a tentative D call TRBD1 (5 bases). V was trimmed by 4 bases and J by 2 bases, leaving 10 bases between them. The CDR3 runs to 14 residues. Per the germline V gene, CDR1 is SGDLS and CDR2 is YYNGEE. CDR3 nucleotide sequence: TGTGCCAGCAGCTTTCCAGGGACTGGAAACACCATATATTTT. This codes for CASSFPGTGNTIYF.

V usage is TRBV2 and J usage is TRBJ2-4; D perhaps matches TRBD2 (5 bases). The CDR3 is 15 amino acids. Deletions cut 7 bases from V and 2 bases from J, with 15 bases between. Germline-derived CDR1 and CDR2 are SNHLY and FYNNEI. The CDR3 is CASNSQSSSKNIQYF. Here the CDR3 DNA reads TGTGCCAGCAACAGCCAATCTAGCTCCAAAAACATTCAGTACTTC.

In its sample, this clone was seen a few times. The chain uses TRBV9 and TRBJ1-1; D unclear. The CDR3 runs 13 residues. The V end lost 1 base, the J end lost 1 base, and 5 bases lay between the germline ends. CDR1 is SGDLS and CDR2 is YYNGEE in the germline V gene. The CDR3 DNA sequence: TGTGCCAGCAGCGTAATTACGAACACTGAAGCTTTCTTT. It is translated as CASSVITNTEAFF.

The chain uses TRBV18 and TRBJ2-1; the D gene could be TRBD1 or TRBD2 (5 bases each). Germline V gives CDR1 KGHSH, CDR2 LQKENI. This CDR3 contains 15 residues. The germline V and J ends were trimmed by 6 bases and 9 bases, with 21 bases remaining between them. For the CDR3, the DNA is TGTGCCAGCTCCGCCTCGGGACCAGCATCCAGTGAGCAGTTCTTC. Protein sequence: CASSASGPASSEQFF.

This clone has more than one count but fewer than ten. V is TRBV7-2 and J is TRBJ1-3; weak D call: TRBD1 (5 bases). CDR1 SGHTA and CDR2 FQGNSA come from the germline V gene. Between the trimmed V and J ends, which lost 5 bases and 6 bases, there was a span of 11 bases. The CDR3 length is 13 residues. CDR3 coding DNA: TGTGCCAGCAGCCTCGGGGCCTTAAACACCATATATTTT. Residues: CASSLGALNTIYF. Full variable domain (missing parts from reference TRBV7-2 and TRBJ1-3): GAGVSQSPSNKVTEKGKDVELRCDPISGHTALYWYRQSLGQGLEFLIYFQGNSAPDKSGLPSDRFSAERTGGSVSTLTIQRTQQEDSAVYLCASSLGALNTIYFGEGSWLTVV.

This clone was counted a few times. This chain uses TRBV5-1 with TRBJ2-2; a possible D gene is TRBD1 (5 bases). The length of the CDR3 is 15 residues. V lost 2 bases and J lost 2, with 10 bases in between. The germline CDR1 and CDR2 sequences are SGHRS and YFSETQ. The CDR3 DNA reads as TGCGCCAGCAGCTTTGGCAGGGTTAACACCGGGGAGCTGTTTTTT. Translated, it gives CASSFGRVNTGELFF.

This clone came up a few times. V usage is TRBV4-3 and J usage is TRBJ2-5; the D call may be TRBD1 or TRBD2 (6 bases each). The germline gives CDR1 LGHNA, CDR2 YSLEER. CDR3 length: 13 residues. Trimming cost V 3 bases and J 5 bases, with 10 bases left between them. The CDR3 coding sequence is TGCGCCAGCAGCCACGGGGGCGGGGAGACCCAGTACTTC. Residues: CASSHGGGETQYF.

This clone showed up just a few times. The gene calls are TRBV5-1 and TRBJ2-5, with TRBD2 as a possible D gene (6 bases). The germline CDR1 and CDR2 sequences are SGHRS and YFSETQ. The CDR3 is 14 amino acids. V lost 1 base to trimming and J lost 1 base, with 8 bases between them. CDR3 nucleotide sequence: TGCGCCAGCAGCTTGACTAGCCCCCAAGAGACCCAGTACTTC. It translates to CASSLTSPQETQYF.

This clone was counted only a few times. The V and J genes are TRBV29-1 and TRBJ2-3, with a weak D call TRBD2 (5 bases). Per germline, CDR1 SQVTM and CDR2 ANQGSEA. Trimming removed 7 bases at V and 4 bases at J, with 18 bases between. This CDR3 is built from 14 residues. In DNA, the CDR3 is TGCAGCGGGTCGGGCGGGCAGGTTGCAGATACGCAGTATTTT. Amino acids: CSGSGGQVADTQYF.

In its sample, this clone was seen a few times. The V call is TRBV7-3, the J call TRBJ2-6; unclear D gene. This CDR3 is built from 18 residues. V shed 5 bases and J shed 0 bases, with 17 bases lying between them. In germline, CDR1 is SGHTA, CDR2 FQGTGA. The CDR3 sequence is CASSPRGPLSSGANVLTF. CDR3 coding DNA: TGTGCCAGCAGCCCCCGTGGGCCCCTCTCCTCTGGGGCCAACGTCCTGACTTTC.

This clone came up a few times. This sequence joins TRBV7-9 and TRBJ2-1; D tentatively fits TRBD1 or TRBD2 (5 bases each). The germline gives CDR1 SEHNR, CDR2 FQNEAQ (reference sequence). V gave up 3 bases and J gave up 6 bases, with 12 bases separating them. The CDR3 runs to 14 residues. The CDR3: CASSLTGTSNEQFF. In nucleotides, the CDR3 is TGTGCCAGCAGCTTGACCGGGACGAGCAATGAGCAGTTCTTC.